A single sample gave rise to the 32 T cell receptor beta chains below, sequenced in a study of blood T cell repertoires in COVID-19. The table came from immunoSEQ multiplex PCR; TCRdb's copy has only in-frame clones and leaves some out. The data hold about 75,000 clones, with 90% observed a single time. Source material: peripheral blood. Receptors originate from a human donor in a cohort sampled during active COVID-19.

The chain recombines TRBV14 with TRBJ2-7, with D unclear. The CDR3 totals 12 residues. The germline V and J ends were trimmed by 3 bases and 2 bases, with 5 bases remaining between them. Germline lookup yields CDR1 SGHDN and CDR2 FVKESK. Here the CDR3 reads CASSHYPYEQYF. The CDR3 bases are TGTGCCAGCAGCCACTACCCCTACGAGCAGTACTTC. Full variable domain (remainder filled in from reference TRBV14 and TRBJ2-7): EAGVTQFPSHSVIEKGQTVTLRCDPISGHDNLYWYRRVMGKEIKFLLHFVKESKQDESGMPNNRFLAERTGGTYSTLKVQPAELEDSGVYFCASSHYPYEQYFGPGTRLTVT.

The chain is built from TRBV29-1 and TRBJ2-1; TRBD1 is a possible D gene (6 bases). V shed 6 bases and J shed 7 bases, with 16 bases lying between them. Looked up from germline, CDR1 is SQVTM and CDR2 is ANQGSEA. The length of the CDR3 is 13 residues. CDR3 DNA sequence: TGCAGCGTGAGGTCACAGGGCCCTAATGAGCAGTTCTTC. This sequence encodes CSVRSQGPNEQFF.

This clone was counted only a few times. The J gene is TRBJ1-1, the V gene TRBV5-1; no reliable D call. Per the germline V gene, CDR1 is SGHRS and CDR2 is YFSETQ. The CDR3 is made up of 13 amino acids. The germline V and J ends were trimmed by 4 bases and 3 bases, with 10 bases remaining between them. In DNA, the CDR3 is TGCGCCAGCAGCACAATACAAGACACTGAAGCTTTCTTT. Amino acid sequence: CASSTIQDTEAFF.

As regards this clone: The sample carries other DNA sequences with the same CDR3. The chain carries TRBV9 and TRBJ2-1; D may be TRBD2 (5 bases). Trimming removed 2 bases at V and 1 base at J, with 7 bases between. CDR1 and CDR2 (germline): SGDLS, YYNGEE. The CDR3 extends over 14 amino acids. CDR3 sequence (DNA): TGTGCCAGCAGCGTCAGCGGTTCCTACAATGAGCAGTTCTTC. This sequence encodes CASSVSGSYNEQFF.

The chain employs TRBV27 and TRBJ2-7, with a possible D match to TRBD1 (6 bases). CDR3 length: 14 amino acids. The V gene's germline CDR1 is MNHEY and CDR2 SMNVEV (reference sequence). Trimming removed 2 bases from V and 6 bases from J, with 14 bases in between. The DNA of the CDR3 is TGTGCCAGCAGTTTAGGGGGCACCCTCGGCGAGCAGTACTTC. This sequence encodes CASSLGGTLGEQYF.

The table lists this clone with a few counts. This chain uses TRBV4-1 with TRBJ2-5, with 11 bases lining up with TRBD1. Germline V lookup: CDR1 MGHRA, CDR2 YSYEKL. The CDR3 has 14 residues. J gave up 5 bases and V 3 bases, and 2 bases lay outside the gene matches. CDR3 DNA sequence: TGCGCCAGCAGCCAGGGACAGGGGGGCGAGACCCAGTACTTC. Its protein product is CASSQGQGGETQYF.

V is TRBV6-2 or TRBV6-3 and J is TRBJ2-2; D unresolved. CDR3 length equals 15 residues. V was trimmed by 0 bases and J by 7 bases, leaving 12 bases between them. The germline CDR1 and CDR2 sequences are MNHEY and SVGEGT. CDR3 coding DNA: TGTGCCAGCAGTTACTCGTTCCAGGCTGGCGGGGAGCTGTTTTTT. It yields the protein CASSYSFQAGGELFF.

The CDR3 loop reads CASSLGNRANYGYTF. As DNA, the CDR3 is TGTGCCAGCAGCCTCGGGAACAGAGCTAACTATGGCTACACCTTC. The chain couples TRBV5-6 to TRBJ1-2; no firm D call. Germline assignment: CDR1 SGHDT and CDR2 YYEEEE. The CDR3 consists of 15 residues. Trimming pared 4 bases from V and 0 bases from J, leaving 13 bases between.

The rearrangement joins TRBV6-2 or TRBV6-3 to TRBJ2-3; 9 nucleotides agree with TRBD1. The trim removed 5 bases at V and 6 bases at J, leaving 9 bases unmatched. CDR1 MNHEY and CDR2 SVGEGT come from the germline V gene. The CDR3 runs 15 residues. As DNA, the CDR3 is TGTGCCAGCAGTCACTACGGGACAGGGTCCGATACGCAGTATTTT. Translation: CASSHYGTGSDTQYF.

The chain links TRBV5-6 to TRBJ2-7; TRBD1 aligns across 10 bases. After removal of 4 bases from V and 6 bases from J, the junction contained 10 bases not matched to a gene. Germline V gene sequence: CDR1 SGHDT, CDR2 YYEEEE. The CDR3 spans 15 residues. The CDR3 bases are TGTGCCAGCAGCAGCCGGGACAGGGGATTCCTCGAGCAGTACTTC. It specifies CASSSRDRGFLEQYF. Full variable domain (outside the CDR3, taken from reference TRBV5-6 and TRBJ2-7): DAGVTQSPTHLIKTRGQQVTLRCSPKSGHDTVSWYQQALGQGPQFIFQYYEEEERQRGNFPDRFSGHQFPNYSSELNVNALLLGDSALYLCASSSRDRGFLEQYFGPGTRLTVT.

This clone has only a few counts. The chain links TRBV6-5 to TRBJ2-7; D perhaps matches TRBD1 (5 bases). Germline loops: CDR1 MNHEY, CDR2 SVGAGI. Trimming left V 0 bases short and J 2 bases short, with 11 bases between. There are 15 residues in the CDR3. DNA of the CDR3: TGTGCCAGCAGTTACTCTTTGGGGCAGCCCTACGAGCAGTACTTC. As protein: CASSYSLGQPYEQYF.

The V and J genes are TRBV19 and TRBJ1-3; 8 nucleotides line up with TRBD1. The germline CDR1 and CDR2 sequences are LNHDA and SQIVND (reference sequence). The junction had 6 bases not matched to a gene; V was cut back by 7 bases and J by 4 bases. The CDR3 has 14 residues. CDR3 loop: CASTEDRAGNTIYF. In DNA form, the CDR3 reads TGTGCCAGTACCGAGGACAGGGCAGGAAACACCATATATTTT.

The chain recombines TRBV19 with TRBJ2-7; 8 bases align to TRBD1. The CDR3 contains 18 residues. Per germline, CDR1 LNHDA and CDR2 SQIVND (reference sequence). The trim removed 5 bases at V and 5 bases at J, leaving 20 bases unmatched. The CDR3 protein is CASSARDRRRGVSNEQYF. CDR3 DNA sequence: TGTGCCAGTAGTGCCCGGGACAGGAGGAGGGGGGTGTCGAACGAGCAGTACTTC.

The chain is built from TRBV18 and TRBJ2-1, with TRBD2 identical over 8 bases. The V gene end was trimmed by 5 bases and the J gene end by 0 bases; junction bases not matched to a gene: 12. This CDR3 is 18 amino acids long. Germline V gene sequence: CDR1 KGHSH, CDR2 LQKENI. CDR3 region: CASSDRSGTFSSYNEQFF. The CDR3, as DNA: TGTGCCAGCTCAGACCGTAGCGGGACCTTTAGCTCCTACAATGAGCAGTTCTTC.

In its sample, this clone was seen once. The chain is built from TRBV4-1 and TRBJ2-3; D is possibly TRBD2 (7 bases). The CDR3 has 15 residues. Per the germline V gene, CDR1 is MGHRA and CDR2 is YSYEKL. The V end was cut by 6 bases, the J end by 2 bases, with 15 bases between. The CDR3 DNA is TGCGCCAGCAGGAGGGGGGGGACATCCACAGATACGCAGTATTTT. It translates to CASRRGGTSTDTQYF.

V is TRBV10-3 and J is TRBJ1-5; 9 positions match TRBD1. This CDR3 comprises 16 residues. The junction had 8 bases not matched to a gene; V was cut back by 2 bases and J by 6 bases. Germline CDR1 is ENHRY and CDR2 is SYGVKD. CDR3 sequence reads: CAISEPGQGLVQPQHF. In DNA form, the CDR3 reads TGTGCCATCAGTGAGCCGGGACAGGGTCTCGTTCAGCCCCAGCATTTT.

J is TRBJ2-6 and V is TRBV19; a weak D match, TRBD1 (5 bases). The CDR3 is 16 amino acids. Germline assignment: CDR1 LNHDA and CDR2 SQIVND (reference sequence). V lost 4 bases to trimming and J lost 2 bases, with 12 bases between them. CDR3 DNA sequence: TGTGCCAGTAGTAGGGGCGAAAACACTGGGGCCAACGTCCTGACTTTC. Translation: CASSRGENTGANVLTF.

J is TRBJ1-3 and V is TRBV19; D uncertain. The CDR3 spans 14 residues. CDR1 and CDR2 (germline): LNHDA, SQIVND (reference sequence). The ends were cut back, 6 bases at V and 2 bases at J, with 11 bases in the middle. Written as DNA, the CDR3 is TGTGCCAGTAGGGCCACCAGTCCTGGAAACACCATATATTTT. It encodes CASRATSPGNTIYF. The full variable domain, its missing parts supplied by reference TRBV19 and TRBJ1-3, is DGGITQSPKYLFRKEGQNVTLSCEQNLNHDAMYWYRQDPGQGLRLIYYSQIVNDFQKGDIAEGYSVSREKKESFPLTVTSAQKNPTAFYLCASRATSPGNTIYFGEGSWLTVV.

The chain employs TRBV4-1 and TRBJ2-7; D possibly corresponds to TRBD1 (5 bases). CDR1 MGHRA and CDR2 YSYEKL come from the germline V gene. With 4 bases removed from V and 7 bases from J, the gap between germline ends came to 23 bases. The CDR3 is 16 residues long. The CDR3 bases are TGCGCCAGCAGCCCATATCCCAGGACACCCTCTTTGGAGCAGTACTTC. As protein: CASSPYPRTPSLEQYF.

The V gene is TRBV6-5, the J gene TRBJ1-6; D may be TRBD1 (5 bases). Germline V gene data show CDR1 as MNHEY and CDR2 as SVGAGI. V was trimmed by 2 bases and J by 7 bases, leaving 12 bases between them. The CDR3 is 15 amino acids. CDR3 bases: TGTGCCAGCAGTTACGAGTGGGGCGCCAATTCACCCCTCCACTTT. Protein sequence: CASSYEWGANSPLHF.

The chain carries TRBV18 and TRBJ2-7, with 11 bases identical to TRBD2. The CDR3 spans 20 residues. Per germline, CDR1 KGHSH and CDR2 LQKENI. J lost 1 base, V lost 3 bases, and 17 bases had no gene match. The DNA for the CDR3 is TGTGCCAGCTCACCTCAAAGGGGTCAGCCGACTAGCGGGGCTTCCTACGAGCAGTACTTC. This codes for CASSPQRGQPTSGASYEQYF.

This clone was detected only once. The chain has TRBV4-3 and TRBJ2-5; tentative D call: TRBD2 (6 bases). The CDR3 extends over 13 amino acids. V was cut by 4 bases and J by 5 bases, with 11 bases left in between. CDR1 LGHNA and CDR2 YSLEER come from the germline V gene. CDR3 bases: TGCGCCAGCAGCCGCCGGGAGAAGGAGACCCAGTACTTC. It yields the protein CASSRREKETQYF.

The chain is built from TRBV6-2 or TRBV6-3 and TRBJ2-7; TRBD2 might be the D (7 bases). V was clipped by 6 bases and J by 3 bases, with 12 bases between them. CDR1 and CDR2 (germline): MNHEY, SVGEGT. This CDR3 has 13 amino acids. The CDR3: CASSGLGGYEQYF. CDR3 DNA: TGTGCCAGCAGCGGACTAGGGGGCTACGAGCAGTACTTC.

This clone was detected once. The V gene is TRBV7-2, the J gene TRBJ1-2; 7 bases match TRBD1. In germline, CDR1 is SGHTA, CDR2 FQGNSA. The CDR3 covers 17 residues. Trimming at V came to 5 bases and at J to 2 bases, leaving 14 bases not matched to a gene. Here the CDR3 reads CASSPPLGGTLNYGYTF. The CDR3 DNA is TGTGCCAGCAGCCCTCCGTTAGGGGGCACACTGAACTATGGCTACACCTTC.

The chain recombines TRBV19 with TRBJ2-2, with D possibly TRBD1 on 5 matching bases. V was shortened by 3 bases and J by 1 base, with 9 bases between the two germline ends. Per germline, CDR1 LNHDA and CDR2 SQIVND (reference sequence). The CDR3 has 15 amino acids. This CDR3 is CASSMRQGNTGELFF. CDR3 bases: TGTGCCAGTAGTATGCGGCAGGGGAACACCGGGGAGCTGTTTTTT.

This chain links TRBV4-3 with TRBJ1-6, with 7 bases aligning to TRBD1. J was trimmed by 9 bases and V by 0 bases; bases with no gene match: 8. From germline, CDR1 is LGHNA and CDR2 YSLEER. This CDR3 spans 16 amino acids. CDR3 sequence reads: CASSQDRAGGGSPLHF. CDR3 nucleotides: TGCGCCAGCAGCCAAGATAGAGCAGGGGGTGGTTCACCCCTCCACTTT.

The chain has TRBV21-1 and TRBJ1-5; the table's D gene call, TRBD1, was not cross checked with the DNA. TRBV21-1 is noted as a pseudogene. The CDR3 is made up of 17 amino acids. The CDR3 reads CASSSTPGTGGTQPQHF. The CDR3 DNA is TGTGCCAGCAGTTCAACCCCCGGGACAGGGGGAACTCAGCCCCAGCATTTT.

V gene TRBV7-2 combines with J gene TRBJ1-1; possibly TRBD1 for D (5 bases). Between the trimmed V and J ends, which lost 4 bases and 6 bases, there was a span of 15 bases. CDR3 length equals 14 residues. Germline assignment: CDR1 SGHTA and CDR2 FQGNSA. CDR3 coding DNA: TGTGCCAGCAGCTCCTCAGGGTTGTTTGCTGAAGCTTTCTTT. Protein sequence: CASSSSGLFAEAFF. Variable domain in full (rest from reference TRBV7-2 and TRBJ1-1): GAGVSQSPSNKVTEKGKDVELRCDPISGHTALYWYRQSLGQGLEFLIYFQGNSAPDKSGLPSDRFSAERTGGSVSTLTIQRTQQEDSAVYLCASSSSGLFAEAFFGQGTRLTVV.

V is TRBV7-6 and J is TRBJ2-3; weak D call: TRBD1 (6 bases). The V gene's germline CDR1 is SGHVS and CDR2 FNYEAQ. V lost 5 bases, J lost 6 bases, and 18 bases lay in between. This CDR3 region has 15 residues. This chain's CDR3 is CASSPGTSVTDTQYF. The CDR3 DNA reads TGTGCCAGCAGCCCCGGGACATCGGTAACGGATACGCAGTATTTT.

The chain combines TRBV7-2 with TRBJ2-5; possible D gene TRBD2, 7 bases. CDR3 size: 15 residues. In germline, CDR1 is SGHTA, CDR2 FQGNSA. The V end was cut by 7 bases, the J end by 4 bases, with 19 bases between. The CDR3 DNA sequence: TGTGCCAGCACCCTACGGAGGGGGGGCCGAGAGACCCAGTACTTC. This translates into CASTLRRGGRETQYF.

The chain links TRBV4-1 to TRBJ1-1, with D uncertain. V was trimmed by 0 bases and J by 1 base, leaving 6 bases between them. This CDR3 comprises 14 residues. Germline V gene lookup returns CDR1 MGHRA and CDR2 YSYEKL. The CDR3 loop reads CASSQEEANTEAFF. In DNA, the CDR3 is TGCGCCAGCAGCCAAGAAGAGGCGAACACTGAAGCTTTCTTT.

This clone turned up a few times. The V and J genes are TRBV10-3 and TRBJ2-7; TRBD1 aligns across 12 bases. The germline gives CDR1 ENHRY, CDR2 SYGVKD. The CDR3 sequence is 12 residues long. V dropped 10 bases and J dropped 6; count of bases not matched to a gene: 4. In DNA form, the CDR3 reads TGTGCCACGGGACAGGGGGCGGGCGAGCAGTACTTC. Its translation is CATGQGAGEQYF.